These 24 T cell receptor beta chains were all obtained from the same sample, sequenced in a study of OX40 agonist ivuxolimab in advanced cancers. Repertoires were generated with immunoSEQ multiplex PCR, while TCRdb's copy carries only in-frame clones and drops some. The sample records about 150,000 clones, roughly 92% being singletons. Here the sequenced sample was CD4+ or CD8+ T cells sorted from blood, taken in a trial of the OX40 agonist ivuxolimab. Receptors originate from an adult with an advanced solid tumor such as melanoma, head and neck, liver or kidney cancer.

The chain carries TRBV5-1 and TRBJ1-6; D gene unclear. The germline CDR1 and CDR2 sequences are SGHRS and YFSETQ. The V and J ends lost 4 bases and 0 bases respectively, with 14 bases between them. The CDR3 loop spans 17 amino acids. This chain's CDR3 is CASSPRAASSYNSPLHF. The CDR3 DNA reads as TGCGCCAGCAGCCCGCGGGCGGCGAGCTCCTATAATTCACCCCTCCACTTT.

This chain uses TRBV5-1 with TRBJ2-1; 9 positions match TRBD2. The junction had 10 bases not matched to a gene; V was cut back by 4 bases and J by 8 bases. Germline CDR1 reads SGHRS; CDR2 reads YFSETQ. The CDR3 is made up of 15 amino acids. The CDR3 region has the DNA TGCGCCAGCAGCATACCCCTAGCGGGGCGGGATGAGCAGTTCTTC. It yields the protein CASSIPLAGRDEQFF.

The V gene is TRBV4-3, the J gene TRBJ2-5, with 13 bases matching TRBD2. There are 19 residues in the CDR3. Per germline, CDR1 LGHNA and CDR2 YSLEER. V lost 4 bases, J lost 0 bases, and 11 bases stayed unmatched. CDR3 DNA: TGCGCCAGCAGCCCCGATCGGACTAGCGGGGGCCGGTACCAAGAGACCCAGTACTTC. Amino acid sequence: CASSPDRTSGGRYQETQYF.

The J gene is TRBJ2-5, the V gene TRBV7-2; D is ambiguous. Looked up from germline, CDR1 is SGHTA and CDR2 is FQGNSA. Between the trimmed V and J ends, which lost 2 bases and 1 base, there was a span of 8 bases. The length of the CDR3 is 14 residues. Written as DNA, the CDR3 is TGTGCCAGCAGCTTACCGCCCAGCCAAGAGACCCAGTACTTC. This encodes CASSLPPSQETQYF.

The V and J genes are TRBV11-3 and TRBJ2-5, with 10 bases that match TRBD1. This CDR3 has 17 residues. Looked up from germline, CDR1 is SGHNT and CDR2 is YENEEA. The V gene end was trimmed by 5 bases and the J gene end by 5 bases; junction bases not matched to a gene: 14. CDR3 amino acids: CASSHYGTGAAGETQYF. CDR3 bases: TGTGCCAGCAGCCACTACGGGACAGGGGCTGCCGGGGAGACCCAGTACTTC.

The chain links TRBV6-5 to TRBJ2-7, with D perhaps matching TRBD2 (5 bases). The germline CDR1 and CDR2 sequences are MNHEY and SVGAGI. The CDR3 length is 12 residues. V lost 10 bases to trimming and J lost 2 bases, with 12 bases between them. The CDR3 DNA is TGTGCCACCATTTCCGGGGCCTACGAGCAGTACTTC. Its protein is CATISGAYEQYF.

The chain carries TRBV4-3 and TRBJ1-1; D is possibly TRBD1 (5 bases). The V end lost 0 bases, the J end lost 0 bases, and 11 bases lay between the germline ends. This CDR3 region has 16 residues. Germline CDR1 reads LGHNA; CDR2 reads YSLEER. The CDR3 loop is CASSQDTGLMNTEAFF. In DNA, the CDR3 is TGCGCCAGCAGCCAAGATACAGGCCTCATGAACACTGAAGCTTTCTTT.

This chain joins TRBV18 and TRBJ1-3; D call uncertain. CDR1 and CDR2 (germline): KGHSH, LQKENI. V lost 0 bases, J lost 0 bases, and 6 bases lay in between. The CDR3 runs 15 residues. For the CDR3, the DNA is TGTGCCAGCTCACCACCAAACTACTCTGGAAACACCATATATTTT. Residues: CASSPPNYSGNTIYF. Using reference TRBV18 and TRBJ1-3 for the parts outside the CDR3, the full variable domain is NAGVMQNPRHLVRRRGQEARLRCSPMKGHSHVYWYRQLPEEGLKFMVYLQKENIIDESGMPKERFSAEFPKEGPSILRIQQVVRGDSAAYFCASSPPNYSGNTIYFGEGSWLTVV.

The chain uses TRBV7-9 and TRBJ1-2; D is perhaps TRBD1 (5 bases). Trimming took 4 bases from V and 5 from J, leaving 20 bases between them. The CDR3 length is 16 residues. Per germline, CDR1 SEHNR and CDR2 FQNEAQ (reference sequence). Written as DNA, the CDR3 is TGTGCCAGCAGCTGGCTCCCGGGAGCGGGGACTTATGGCTACACCTTC. It encodes CASSWLPGAGTYGYTF.

The rearrangement links TRBV5-8 to TRBJ2-3, with 9 bases identical to TRBD2. Per germline, CDR1 SGHTS and CDR2 YDEGEE. This CDR3 comprises 14 residues. The J segment lost 5 bases and the V segment lost 6 bases, leaving 7 bases of the junction unmatched. In DNA, the CDR3 is TGTGCCAGCACCCCTAGCGGGATGGAAGATACGCAGTATTTT. Translated, it gives CASTPSGMEDTQYF.

The chain carries TRBV6-1 and TRBJ2-1; unclear D gene. V lost 2 bases and J 6 bases, leaving 11 bases between the germline ends. CDR1 is MNHNS, CDR2 SASEGT, per germline. CDR3 length: 14 residues. The CDR3 DNA reads TGTGCCAGCAGTGAATCCCCAGGACCCAATGAGCAGTTCTTC. Translation: CASSESPGPNEQFF.

CDR3 coding DNA: TGCGCCAGCAGCTACGGGCAGGGGGCTCGGGGCTACACCTTC. It encodes CASSYGQGARGYTF. The rearrangement joins TRBV5-1 to TRBJ1-2; 8 bases align to TRBD1. The CDR3 loop spans 14 amino acids. The V segment lost 3 bases and the J segment 8 bases; nucleotides outside the gene matches: 9. The V gene's germline CDR1 is SGHRS and CDR2 YFSETQ.

The chain combines TRBV28 with TRBJ2-2, with D possibly TRBD1 on 6 matching bases. This CDR3 is 12 amino acids long. Germline lookup yields CDR1 MDHEN and CDR2 SYDVKM. Trimming stripped 8 bases from V and 5 bases from J, with 9 bases between. CDR3 loop: CASGGKTGELFF. DNA for the CDR3: TGTGCCAGCGGGGGCAAAACCGGGGAGCTGTTTTTT. Complete variable domain (other parts from reference TRBV28 and TRBJ2-2): DVKVTQSSRYLVKRTGEKVFLECVQDMDHENMFWYRQDPGLGLRLIYFSYDVKMKEKGDIPEGYSVSREKKERFSLILESASTNQTSMYLCASGGKTGELFFGEGSRLTVL.

V and J are TRBV6-6 and TRBJ2-1, with D perhaps TRBD1 (6 bases). The CDR3 consists of 13 residues. The V gene lost 10 bases and the J gene lost 4 bases, with 14 bases spanning the gap. Germline V CDR1 and CDR2: MNHNY, SVGAGI (reference sequence). The CDR3 protein is CATTGRGYNEQFF. In DNA form, the CDR3 reads TGTGCCACCACGGGCAGGGGTTACAATGAGCAGTTCTTC.

This chain links TRBV5-4 with TRBJ2-5, with D possibly being TRBD1 (5 bases). The germline V gene has CDR1 SGHNT and CDR2 YYREEE (reference sequence). V lost 4 bases to trimming and J lost 4 bases, with 14 bases between them. The CDR3 length is 14 residues. The CDR3 DNA is TGTGCCAGCAGCCCCGACCTCCAGGGAGAGACCCAGTACTTC. Amino acids: CASSPDLQGETQYF.

This rearrangement joins TRBV5-4 to TRBJ2-3; D unresolved. Deletions cut 2 bases from V and 1 base from J, with 8 bases between. In germline, CDR1 is SGHNT, CDR2 YYREEE (reference sequence). This CDR3 comprises 14 residues. The CDR3 here is CASSFYDRTDTQYF. DNA of the CDR3: TGTGCCAGCAGCTTTTACGACCGCACAGATACGCAGTATTTT.

This clone was picked up one time. The chain has TRBV5-4 and TRBJ2-3; no definite D call. V dropped 0 bases and J dropped 6 bases, with 5 bases sitting between them. Germline V lookup: CDR1 SGHNT, CDR2 YYREEE (reference sequence). This CDR3 has 12 residues. The CDR3 reads CASSLDEDTQYF. The CDR3 nucleotides read TGTGCCAGCAGCTTGGATGAGGATACGCAGTATTTT.

Regarding this clone: This CDR3 is also generated by other DNA sequences in the sample. The V gene is TRBV5-4, the J gene TRBJ2-1; TRBD2 matches 7 bases. Trimming removed 2 bases from V and 0 bases from J; junction bases left unmatched: 2. Germline CDR1 SGHNT, CDR2 YYREEE (reference sequence). The CDR3 length is 15 residues. The CDR3 DNA reads TGTGCCAGCAGCTTAGCGGGAAGCTCCTACAATGAGCAGTTCTTC. Translated, it gives CASSLAGSSYNEQFF.

DNA of the CDR3: TGTGCCAGCAGCGCCCCGCGGGGGGACTTAAGCACAGATACGCAGTATTTT. Its protein product is CASSAPRGDLSTDTQYF. This chain uses TRBV9 with TRBJ2-3, with TRBD2 matching over 8 bases. The CDR3 spans 17 residues. V trimming: 3 bases; J trimming: 0 bases; junction bases outside the gene matches: 9. CDR1 and CDR2 from the germline V gene are SGDLS and YYNGEE.

V usage is TRBV7-2 and J usage is TRBJ1-3; perhaps TRBD1 as D (6 bases). The germline V gene encodes CDR1 SGHTA and CDR2 FQGNSA. This CDR3 spans 14 amino acids. The V end was cut by 5 bases, the J end by 4 bases, with 12 bases between. The CDR3 DNA is TGTGCCAGCAGCCCCCGACAGGTCGGAAACACCATATATTTT. Its protein product is CASSPRQVGNTIYF.

This clone has a single count. The chain joins TRBV7-9 to TRBJ2-7, with 7 positions matching TRBD1. The germline V gene encodes CDR1 SEHNR and CDR2 FQNEAQ (reference sequence). The CDR3 loop spans 13 amino acids. Trimming removed 7 bases from V and 6 bases from J; junction bases left unmatched: 9. The CDR3: CASTARAGGEQYF. The CDR3 DNA sequence: TGTGCCAGCACCGCCCGGGCAGGGGGCGAGCAGTACTTC.

The chain links TRBV4-1 to TRBJ2-1; TRBD1 aligns across 10 bases. Germline V lookup: CDR1 MGHRA, CDR2 YSYEKL. The CDR3 sequence is 14 residues long. J lost 6 bases, V lost 6 bases, and 5 bases had no gene match. The DNA of the CDR3 is TGCGCCAGCAGACGGACAGGGGGTGGCAATGAGCAGTTCTTC. Residues: CASRRTGGGNEQFF.

The chain recombines TRBV27 with TRBJ2-1, with D maybe TRBD2 (5 bases). The CDR3 sequence is 11 residues long. Germline V gene lookup returns CDR1 MNHEY and CDR2 SMNVEV (reference sequence). V was trimmed by 6 bases and J by 9 bases, leaving 9 bases between them. CDR3 in DNA: TGTGCCAGCAGACTAGTGAGTGAGCAGTTCTTC. This encodes CASRLVSEQFF.

V usage is TRBV19 and J usage is TRBJ1-5; D gene unclear. Germline lookup yields CDR1 LNHDA and CDR2 SQIVND (reference sequence). Trimming left V 3 bases short and J 2 bases short, with 11 bases between. The CDR3 extends over 15 amino acids. CDR3 DNA: TGTGCCAGTAGTATTCAGGATTCGGGCAATCAGCCCCAGCATTTT. Translated, it gives CASSIQDSGNQPQHF.